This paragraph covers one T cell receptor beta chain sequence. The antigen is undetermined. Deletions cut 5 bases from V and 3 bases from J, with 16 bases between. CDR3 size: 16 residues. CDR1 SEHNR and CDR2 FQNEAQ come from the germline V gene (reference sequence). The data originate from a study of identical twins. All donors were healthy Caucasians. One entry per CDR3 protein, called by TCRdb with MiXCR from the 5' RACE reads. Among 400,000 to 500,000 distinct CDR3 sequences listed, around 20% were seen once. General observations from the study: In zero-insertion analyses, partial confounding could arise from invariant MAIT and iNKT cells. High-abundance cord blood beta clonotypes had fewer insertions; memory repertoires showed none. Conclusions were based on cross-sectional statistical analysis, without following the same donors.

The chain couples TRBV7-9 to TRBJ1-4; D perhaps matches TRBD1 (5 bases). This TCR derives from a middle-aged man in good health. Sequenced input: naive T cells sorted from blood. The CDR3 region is CASSVPPGRSNEKLFF. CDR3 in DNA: TGTGCCAGCAGCGTTCCCCCGGGACGGTCTAATGAAAAACTGTTTTTT. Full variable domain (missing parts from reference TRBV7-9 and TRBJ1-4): DTGVSQNPRHKITKRGQNVTFRCDPISEHNRLYWYRQTLGQGPEFLTYFQNEAQLEKSRLLSDRFSAERPKGSFSTLEIQRTEQGDSAMYLCASSVPPGRSNEKLFFGSGTQLSVL.